A single sample gave rise to the 16 T cell receptor beta chains below, sequenced in a study of vaccination effects on CD4 cells after COVID-19. Sequencing in the ViraFEST assay came after antigen-specific CD4+ T cells had been expanded with viral peptide pools, which were used to stimulate PBMC. With about ten days of culture completed, CD4+ T cells were isolated. Between March and December 2020, the person had a SARS-CoV-2 infection that PCR confirmed. The repertoire was sequenced with immunoSEQ multiplex PCR; TCRdb's copy has only in-frame clones and lacks some. The sample has around 49,000 clones; around 72% are singletons. Antigens for these TCRs are unknown. This specimen was CD4+ T cells from PBMCs cultured with a peptide pool, taken before COVID-19 vaccination. The receptors come from a human donor who had a prior SARS-CoV-2 infection.

This rearrangement joins TRBV7-2 to TRBJ2-1, with 7 bases fitting TRBD2. CDR1 is SGHTA, CDR2 FQGNSA, per germline. J gave up 8 bases and V 2 bases, and 21 bases lay outside the gene matches. The CDR3 sequence is 19 residues long. The DNA of the CDR3 is TGTGCCAGCAGCTTAACATATACGTTGGGCGGGGGTTTTGATGATGAGCAGTTCTTC. Translating gives CASSLTYTLGGGFDDEQFF.

This clone was detected a few times. This chain links TRBV4-2 with TRBJ1-1; 9 bases match TRBD1. Trimming at V came to 3 bases and at J to 3 bases, leaving 8 bases not matched to a gene. This CDR3 has 16 residues. CDR1 LGHNA and CDR2 YNFKEQ come from the germline V gene. The CDR3 reads CASSHPSDRGYTEAFF. In DNA form, the CDR3 reads TGTGCCAGCAGCCATCCTAGCGACAGGGGGTACACTGAAGCTTTCTTT.

The chain links TRBV2 to TRBJ1-5; D might be TRBD1 (5 bases). The V end lost 4 bases, the J end lost 6 bases, and 16 bases lay between the germline ends. The germline gives CDR1 SNHLY, CDR2 FYNNEI. This CDR3 has 15 amino acids. The chain's CDR3 is CASSVNRGVFQPQHF. For the CDR3, the DNA is TGTGCCAGCAGTGTCAATCGGGGGGTATTTCAGCCCCAGCATTTT.

Worth noting for this clone: One end of the junction is discordant with germline, which a read error may explain. V is TRBV25-1 and J is TRBJ2-7, with a weak D call TRBD2 (7 bases). CDR1 and CDR2 (germline): MGHDK, SYGVNS. The CDR3 has 14 amino acids. The CDR3 loop reads CASSERRTGGEKYF. The CDR3 DNA sequence: TGTGCCAGCAGTGAAAGGAGAACGGGGGGCGAGAAGTACTTC.

The chain joins TRBV5-6 to TRBJ2-2, with D possibly matching TRBD2 (6 bases). Per germline, CDR1 SGHDT and CDR2 YYEEEE. Trimming shortened V by 6 bases and J by 5 bases, and 23 bases separated the two germline ends. CDR3 length: 17 amino acids. The CDR3: CASNPQVFQGGTGELFF. The CDR3 DNA is TGTGCCAGCAACCCCCAGGTGTTTCAGGGAGGAACCGGGGAGCTGTTTTTT.

CDR3 amino acids: CASSLTVMNTEAFF. The CDR3 nucleotides read TGTGCCAGCAGCTTAACGGTCATGAACACTGAAGCTTTCTTT. This chain links TRBV5-4 with TRBJ1-1; the D is unclear. The CDR3 runs 14 residues. V was shortened by 2 bases and J by 0 bases, with 8 bases between the two germline ends. Germline assignment: CDR1 SGHNT and CDR2 YYREEE (reference sequence).

The chain recombines TRBV5-1 with TRBJ1-1; TRBD1 matches at 9 bases. The CDR3 contains 14 residues. Germline CDR1 SGHRS, CDR2 YFSETQ. V lost 4 bases and J lost 2; bases outside the gene matches: 3. The CDR3 sequence is CASSEQGANTEAFF. The CDR3 nucleotides are TGCGCCAGCAGCGAACAGGGGGCAAACACTGAAGCTTTCTTT.

The genes are TRBV7-2 and TRBJ2-3, with D tentatively TRBD1 or TRBD2 (6 bases each). The germline V gene encodes CDR1 SGHTA and CDR2 FQGNSA. Trimming took 3 bases from V and 5 from J, leaving 15 bases between them. The CDR3 length is 15 residues. Written as DNA, the CDR3 is TGTGCCAGCAGCTTGACAGGCCCCGGGGGAGATACGCAGTATTTT. Its protein product is CASSLTGPGGDTQYF.

CDR3 DNA sequence: TGCGCCAGCAACCCTCAAGGTCCCGGGACTCACAATGAGCAGTTCTTC. Translated, it gives CASNPQGPGTHNEQFF. The chain combines TRBV5-1 with TRBJ2-1; D perhaps matches TRBD2 (6 bases). CDR3 length: 16 residues. Germline V gives CDR1 SGHRS, CDR2 YFSETQ. Trimming removed 6 bases from V and 5 bases from J, with 21 bases in between.

V is TRBV27 and J is TRBJ2-3; 8 nucleotides agree with TRBD2. The CDR3 totals 13 residues. The junction had 3 bases not matched to a gene; V was cut back by 7 bases and J by 3 bases. Germline V gene data show CDR1 as MNHEY and CDR2 as SMNVEV (reference sequence). The CDR3 reads CASTSGRTDTQYF. The DNA for the CDR3 is TGTGCCAGCACGAGCGGGAGAACAGATACGCAGTATTTT.

V usage is TRBV20-1 and J usage is TRBJ2-1; D not resolved. With 6 bases removed from V and 8 bases from J, the gap between germline ends came to 11 bases. The germline gives CDR1 DFQATT, CDR2 SNEGSKA (reference sequence). CDR3 length: 11 residues. The CDR3 region has the DNA TGCAGTGCGACAAATTGGGATGAGCAGTTCTTC. This translates into CSATNWDEQFF.

The CDR3 coding sequence is TGTGCCAGCACCAACCAACCGGGACAGGTTGAAAAACTGTTTTTT. It codes for CASTNQPGQVEKLFF. The chain joins TRBV7-2 to TRBJ1-4, with 8 nucleotides matching TRBD1. The CDR3 contains 15 residues. The trim removed 7 bases at V and 7 bases at J, leaving 11 bases unmatched. In germline, CDR1 is SGHTA, CDR2 FQGNSA.

V gene TRBV5-1 combines with J gene TRBJ2-5, with 10 bases fitting TRBD2. Germline CDR1 SGHRS, CDR2 YFSETQ. The J segment lost 4 bases and the V segment lost 5 bases, leaving 11 bases of the junction unmatched. The CDR3 totals 16 residues. CDR3 nucleotides: TGCGCCAGCAGTAGACGGCCCAGCGGGGGGGCAGAGACCCAGTACTTC. This codes for CASSRRPSGGAETQYF. The whole variable domain, remainder taken from reference TRBV5-1 and TRBJ2-5, is KAGVTQTPRYLIKTRGQQVTLSCSPISGHRSVSWYQQTPGQGLQFLFEYFSETQRNKGNFPGRFSGRQFSNSRSEMNVSTLELGDSALYLCASSRRPSGGAETQYFGPGTRLLVL.

The chain joins TRBV7-6 to TRBJ1-3, with a weak D call TRBD1 (5 bases). V dropped 1 base and J dropped 0 bases, with 10 bases sitting between them. The CDR3 runs 16 residues. Germline V gene data show CDR1 as SGHVS and CDR2 as FNYEAQ. CDR3 in DNA: TGTGCCAGCAGCTTAGTGAGAGGGGACTCTGGAAACACCATATATTTT. Its protein product is CASSLVRGDSGNTIYF. The whole variable domain, filled in from reference TRBV7-6 and TRBJ1-3, reads GAGVSQSPRYKVTKRGQDVALRCDPISGHVSLYWYRQALGQGPEFLTYFNYEAQQDKSGLPNDRFSAERPEGSISTLTIQRTEQRDSAMYRCASSLVRGDSGNTIYFGEGSWLTVV.

The CDR3 DNA follows: TGCGCCAGCAAACCGGCCCATACGAACACCGGGGAGCTGTTTTTT. Translation gives CASKPAHTNTGELFF. V gene TRBV10-2 combines with J gene TRBJ2-2, with D unresolved. The germline V gene has CDR1 WSHSY and CDR2 SAAADI. The CDR3 contains 15 residues. With 7 bases removed from V and 0 bases from J, the gap between germline ends came to 12 bases.

The genes are TRBV28 and TRBJ2-6; D unclear. The V and J ends lost 6 bases and 1 base respectively, with 10 bases between them. CDR3 length: 15 residues. Germline V lookup: CDR1 MDHEN, CDR2 SYDVKM. This CDR3 is CASRFLLSGANVLTF. The CDR3 DNA follows: TGTGCCAGCAGATTTCTGCTTTCTGGGGCCAACGTCCTGACTTTC.